The present T cell receptor (beta chain) was sequenced within a study of T cells in Graves' hyperthyroidism and ophthalmopathy. From RNA transcripts, TCR beta CDR3 regions were amplified. The HTBI primer set was used in a first-round RT-PCR of the TCR CDR3. TCRdb re-analysed the multiplex PCR reads in MiXCR, keeping a single row per CDR3 protein. The data contain about 530,000 distinct CDR3 sequences, roughly a sixth of them singletons. With V trimmed by 6 bases and J by 5 bases, 5 bases remained unmatched. The CDR3 contains 13 residues. Germline-derived CDR1 and CDR2 are SGHRS and YFSETQ. Exclusion followed for patients with uncontrolled infection, other autoimmune disease, pregnancy or lactation. Diagnoses were made from clinical symptoms, serum measures (thyroxine and TRAb), thyroid ultrasound and orbital computed tomography.

The sequenced sample was blood. The TCR originated in a woman in her late teens or twenties with Graves' ophthalmopathy. This sequence joins TRBV5-1 and TRBJ1-2; 9 nucleotides agree with TRBD1. The CDR3 DNA reads as TGCGCCAGCACCTCGACAGGGGGATATGGCTACACCTTC. This sequence encodes CASTSTGGYGYTF.